This T cell receptor (beta chain) was observed in a study of cytomegalovirus exposure and HLA in healthy donors (dated by TCRdb to about 2017). Regarding the study in general: According to an earlier analysis of around 600 of the donors, roughly 180 million T cells yielded 120 million or so unique TCR beta sequences and 276 Gb of sequence data. An earlier analysis of 500 to 650 of the donors applied high-throughput TCR beta sequencing to assess whether each TCR beta V gene segment acted as functional or pseudogenic. Along with the roughly 670-subject first cohort, a separate validation cohort of some 130 different subjects was used. Alongside the repertoire data, information on donor age, sex, ethnicity and CMV serostatus was compiled. On average, around 240,000 unique TCR beta nucleotide sequences were sequenced per donor among 300 to 500 genotyped donors of the cohort, with about 17% of those sequences being non-productive. In a later genetic analysis, genome-wide SNP genotypes for about 65% of the roughly 700 donors were used, and that subset was treated as a discovery cohort. Roughly 300 gigabases of sequencing data and around 87 million unique TCR sequences were included in an early release covering about 700 HLA-typed donors. To predict cytomegalovirus infection status, the study combined high-throughput TCR immunosequencing, statistical association of individual TCRs with disease status, and machine learning. HLA typing included class I and class II loci at four-digit resolution. Every repertoire in the discovery cohort had been generated on one and the same sequencing platform. A later analysis re-examined previously published TCR beta repertoires from over 500 donors and added high-resolution HLA genotyping to investigate patterns of TCR occurrence. The study profiled the T cell repertoires of more than 500 subjects by immunosequencing and related them to cytomegalovirus serostatus. Of the approximately 370 genotyped donors, 75% to 85% were placed in the genetic ancestry cluster associated with self-reported Caucasian donors. Rather than drawing on any new phenotypic data, the later analysis identified candidate immune exposures from TCR beta sequences and the way those sequences occurred across donors. Because of strong linkage in the cohort, roughly five DR-DQ haplotypes were treated as single units for association and clustering. The number of typed donors differed by locus: 629-630 for A, B, C, DRB1 and DQB1; some 500 for DQA1; 606 for DPA1; and roughly 490 for DPB1. The aim of the study was to test whether cataloging public T cell receptors could identify signatures of past pathogen exposure.

The CDR3 runs 12 residues from the cysteine to the phenylalanine. Of all the DNA, just the CDR3 is kept, 36 bases in frame from base 1. The germline V gene encodes CDR1 SGDLS and CDR2 YYNGEE. V is clipped by 3 bases and J by 0 bases, and the sequence between their germline boundaries is 3 bases long. This clone came up a few times. This receptor's antigen is unknown. Base qualities are not at hand, and no much larger clone is one base apart. Points the paper makes about the study in general: In vitro tests confirmed that three of the cytomegalovirus-associated TCR beta chains recognize cytomegalovirus antigens. A later analysis found that most CMV-associated TCR beta chains appeared HLA-restricted, with HLA associations seemingly driven largely by CMV exposure. Strong co-occurrence of HLA alleles, especially DR and DQ, made assigning TCR associations to individual alleles difficult. The sequencing pipeline was judged likely to have produced a cluster of highly shared sequence variants as a technical artifact. In a later analysis, TCR association rates were found to vary across HLA loci, with the most associated TCRs seen for DRB1 alleles and the fewest for HLA-C alleles. Because some donors lacked HLA typing at each locus, the association tests relied only on the typed subset. Cytomegalovirus status was reported to be diagnosed by the classifier with high specificity and sensitivity in both the original and validation cohorts. Compared with equally common non-associated chains, HLA-associated TCR beta chains in a later analysis were more clonally expanded and had lower generation probabilities. A later genetic analysis reported fewer N-insertions in productive TCRs among donors in an Asian-associated ancestry cluster than the 666-donor mean. At a false discovery rate of 0.05, a later analysis linked approximately 18,000 TCR beta sequences to specific HLA alleles. An association between a missense DCLRE1C variant and V-gene and J-gene trimming of TCR beta chains was found in a later genetic analysis and replicated in an independent cohort. The earlier analysis of 587 of the donors excluded approximately 17 rarely observed V segments, including chromosome 9 orphons, because counts were too low. Because the 87-base-pair reads could not distinguish some IMGT-functional V segments, including TRBV6-2 and TRBV6-3, those segments were excluded. A further reported finding was that TCR beta sequences accurately predicted the HLA-A and HLA-B alleles for most subjects in the first cohort. Correlated functional status among segregating V segments might reflect linkage disequilibrium, but an unknown experimental factor could not be ruled out. According to the authors, the approach could potentially be generalized to other disease states and immunological phenotypes. Most TCR sequences were observed very rarely across donors, whereas some public TCRs were present in many individuals. CMV serostatus was the only immune exposure information available for the cohort. According to a later analysis, parvovirus B19, influenza, CMV and Epstein-Barr virus appeared linked to several top co-occurrence clusters. An earlier analysis of some 590 of the donors showed that most TCR beta V segments appeared in productive rearrangements either about 87% or about 30% of the time, which broadly matched IMGT annotations. In the study, around 150 TCR beta chains were listed as associated with cytomegalovirus. Roughly uniform sequencing depth across donors was assumed in presence/absence analyses, although this assumption may not hold. In this cohort, only TCR beta chains were sequenced, and detectable features were limited by the absence of alpha or paired-chain data.

The cohort was made up of 650 to 700 healthy bone marrow donors. At the time of sampling, all cohort members were nominally healthy, though unrecorded immune exposures were likely present. The donor was CMV seropositive and belonged to the group of 270 or so seropositive cohort members. Every donor gave a peripheral blood sample, and the peripheral blood mononuclear cells from that sample were used for TCR beta sequencing. The Qiagen DNeasy Blood Extraction Kit was used to extract genomic DNA from the blood cell samples. Preparation of the library involved the immunoSEQ multiplex PCR assay. The multiplex PCR relied on a mix of 60 forward primers for TCR Vbeta segments and 13 reverse primers for TCR Jbeta segments. The CDR3 region of rearranged TCR beta genes was amplified from genomic DNA by a multiplex PCR assay. The amplified TCR beta libraries were sequenced on the Illumina HiSeq System as 87-base-pair reads. The authors processed their data as follows. Across the 700 or so repertoires, a later analysis counted approximately 83 million unique TCR beta chains, about 10 million of which were shared by at least two donors. A nearest-neighbor algorithm error-corrected the raw reads and collapsed the reads into unique sequences, merging closely related sequences to remove PCR and sequencing errors. V, D and J gene segments were assigned by aligning CDR3 sequences to IMGT reference sequences. Each retained sequence needed at least a six-nucleotide match to both a V gene segment and a J gene segment. Rearrangements were classified as productive when the CDR3 lacked stop codons and remained in frame with V and J, and all other rearrangements were classified as non-productive. Following IMGT convention, CDR3 was defined as the stretch from the second conserved V-encoded cysteine up to the conserved J-encoded phenylalanine. The earlier analysis of about 590 of the donors excluded sequences that lacked an unambiguous match to a single V gene segment. An earlier analysis of fewer than 750 of the donors called V segments functional above 56.7% productive rearrangements and segregating when the between-donor standard deviation exceeded 5%. A statistical classification framework was built for diagnosing cytomegalovirus status from the catalog of TCR beta chain sequences. V and J gene assignment, in a later analysis, came from comparing TCR nucleotide sequences with IMGT/GENE-DB human TR gene sequences. A later analysis assigned CDR3 sequences and most-parsimonious VDJ recombination scenarios with the TCRdist pipeline. In a later analysis, each TCR beta chain was defined by its CDR3 amino acid sequence together with its V-gene family, and reads without a unique V-gene family were excluded. A later analysis removed 592 highly shared, low-generation-probability nucleotide sequences to deal with suspected cross-contamination and a sequencing artifact. In a later analysis, a clonal expansion index was calculated for each public chain from normalized within-repertoire ranks of inferred template counts. In a later analysis, generation probabilities were computed using a VDJ recombination model fitted to out-of-frame rearrangements, and the results were checked against IGoR. In a later analysis, TCR-TCR, TCR-HLA and TCR-CMV co-occurrence was scored with hypergeometric tests, and a repertoire-size bias correction was applied to TCR pairs. A later analysis estimated false discovery rates by permuting HLA or CMV assignments 20 times. In a later analysis, co-occurring TCRs were grouped with DBSCAN, and TCRdist sequence similarity was added when clustering was performed within HLA-allele-positive subsets. Repertoires with fewer than 30,000 or more than 120,000 public chains were left out of co-occurrence clustering, as were five repertoires with anomalous nucleotide sharing. The source is immuneACCESS, and TCRdb retained only in-frame sequences with V and J called. Part of the clones is not carried over; for the studies checked, unresolved V genes explain less than half of this, and the remainder is unexplained. That table furnishes V, J and clone size, whereas the DNA furnished D and trimming. This sample is represented by about 100,000 clones; approximately 79% of them were singletons. Jointly, the top ten make up 11% to 15% of the sample.

Sequenced: PBMCs. This clonotype was obtained from a woman in her thirties or forties in good health and CMV-seropositive. The V and J genes are TRBV9 and TRBJ1-2; the D gene assignment is ambiguous. The nucleotide sequence reads as follows: TGTGCCAGCAGCGCCACTAACTATGGCTACACCTTC. The resulting protein is CASSATNYGYTF.